Listed below are T cell receptor beta chains from one sample, sequenced in a study of cytomegalovirus exposure and HLA in healthy donors. Using immunoSEQ multiplex PCR, the repertoire was profiled, and TCRdb retains in-frame clones only, with some absent. The table lists almost 200,000 clones, roughly three quarters of them singletons, with around 0.38% in the top ten. The sequenced material came from PBMCs. These TCRs come from a male donor in good health and CMV-seropositive. The CDR3 runs from the conserved cysteine through the conserved F or W. The D gene is left open where the match is weak. A clone size is listed for some rows: how often the clone was seen (once, few, many), or a class if it is expanded.

length: 14; J: TRBJ2-3; size: -; D: TRBD2; V: TRBV7-2; CDR3: CASREGLATDTQYF; DNA: TGTGCCAGCAGGGAGGGACTAGCCACAGATACGCAGTATTTT
length: 14; J: TRBJ2-1; size: -; D: TRBD2; V: TRBV5-1; CDR3: CASSFPSGYNEQFF; DNA: TGCGCCAGCAGCTTCCCTAGCGGCTACAATGAGCAGTTCTTC
length: 19; J: TRBJ2-7; size: -; D: TRBD2; V: TRBV9; CDR3: CASSVGIVGLAGSVGEQYF; DNA: TGTGCCAGCAGCGTAGGAATAGTCGGACTAGCGGGGTCTGTGGGGGAGCAGTACTTC
length: 15; J: TRBJ1-6; size: -; D: -; V: TRBV27; CDR3: CASSLSSGKNSPLHF; DNA: TGTGCCAGCAGTTTATCGTCAGGGAAGAATTCACCCCTCCACTTT
length: 13; J: TRBJ1-2; size: once; D: -; V: TRBV7-3; CDR3: CASSSGVSWGYTF; DNA: TGTGCCAGCAGCTCCGGGGTCTCGTGGGGCTACACCTTC
length: 16; J: TRBJ2-3; size: -; D: TRBD2; V: TRBV11-3; CDR3: CASSPGLDDPTDTQYF; DNA: TGTGCCAGCAGCCCCGGACTAGATGATCCCACAGATACGCAGTATTTT
length: 15; J: TRBJ2-1; size: -; D: -; V: TRBV9; CDR3: CASSVADYLYNEQFF; DNA: TGTGCCAGCAGCGTAGCCGACTATCTCTACAATGAGCAGTTCTTC
length: 13; J: TRBJ1-2; size: -; D: TRBD1; V: TRBV5-6; CDR3: CASNSGTEYGYTF; DNA: TGTGCCAGCAACTCGGGGACAGAGTATGGCTACACCTTC
length: 15; J: TRBJ2-5; size: -; D: -; V: TRBV9; CDR3: CASSVTTVSQETQYF; DNA: TGTGCCAGCAGCGTGACGACAGTTTCTCAAGAGACCCAGTACTTC
length: 14; J: TRBJ2-7; size: -; D: -; V: TRBV2; CDR3: CASSGLQGRYEQYF; DNA: TGTGCCAGCAGTGGTCTCCAGGGTAGGTACGAGCAGTACTTC
length: 14; J: TRBJ1-1; size: -; D: -; V: TRBV11-2; CDR3: CASSLETGYTEAFF; DNA: TGTGCCAGCAGCTTAGAAACGGGATACACTGAAGCTTTCTTT
length: 14; J: TRBJ1-3; size: -; D: -; V: TRBV10-3; CDR3: CAIRTATSGNTIYF; DNA: TGTGCCATCCGGACAGCAACCTCTGGAAACACCATATATTTT
length: 11; J: TRBJ2-3; size: -; D: -; V: TRBV5-1; CDR3: CASSQTDTQYF; DNA: TGCGCCAGCAGCCAAACAGATACGCAGTATTTT
length: 15; J: TRBJ2-5; size: -; D: TRBD2; V: TRBV18; CDR3: CASSPGPGGQETQYF; DNA: TGTGCCAGCTCACCGGGTCCGGGGGGCCAAGAGACCCAGTACTTC
length: 13; J: TRBJ2-1; size: -; D: TRBD1; V: TRBV28; CDR3: CASSPGTGSEQFF; DNA: TGTGCCAGCAGTCCCGGGACAGGGAGTGAGCAGTTCTTC
length: 16; J: TRBJ2-7; size: -; D: -; V: TRBV27; CDR3: CASSLVERPAPYEQYF; DNA: TGTGCCAGCAGTTTAGTAGAGAGGCCAGCCCCATACGAGCAGTACTTC
length: 17; J: TRBJ1-2; size: once; D: -; V: TRBV7-8; CDR3: CASSLEFLLWSVGGSTF; DNA: TGTGCCAGCAGCTTAGAGTTTTTGCTTTGGTCCGTCGGCGGTTCCACCTTC
length: 16; J: TRBJ1-4; size: -; D: -; V: TRBV6-7; CDR3: CASSPERGAGEEKLFF; DNA: TGTGCCAGCAGTCCCGAACGGGGTGCTGGGGAGGAAAAACTGTTTTTT
length: 14; J: TRBJ1-1; size: -; D: TRBD1; V: TRBV5-1; CDR3: CASRYRGKNTEAFF; DNA: TGCGCCAGCAGATACAGGGGAAAAAACACTGAAGCTTTCTTT
length: 14; J: TRBJ2-5; size: once; D: -; V: TRBV25-1; CDR3: CASSDASRLETQYF; DNA: TGTGCCAGCAGTGACGCTAGCAGGTTGGAGACCCAGTACTTC
length: 14; J: TRBJ2-7; size: -; D: TRBD1; V: TRBV7-3; CDR3: CASSPDRDSYEQYF; DNA: TGTGCCAGCAGCCCGGACAGGGATTCCTACGAGCAGTACTTC
length: 11; J: TRBJ2-1; size: -; D: -; V: TRBV4-3; CDR3: CASSQNSEQFF; DNA: TGCGCCAGCAGCCAAAATAGTGAGCAGTTCTTC